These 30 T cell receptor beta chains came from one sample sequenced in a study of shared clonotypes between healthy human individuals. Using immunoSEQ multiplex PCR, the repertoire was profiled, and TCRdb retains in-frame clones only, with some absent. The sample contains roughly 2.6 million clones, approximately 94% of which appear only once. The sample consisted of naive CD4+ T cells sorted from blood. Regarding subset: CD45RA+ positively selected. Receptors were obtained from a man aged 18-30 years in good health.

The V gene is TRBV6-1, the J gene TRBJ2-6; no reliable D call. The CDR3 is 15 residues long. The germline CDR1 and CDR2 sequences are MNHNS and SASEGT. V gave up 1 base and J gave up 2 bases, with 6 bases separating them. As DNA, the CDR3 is TGTGCCAGCAGTGAAGGGACCCCTGGGGCCAACGTCCTGACTTTC. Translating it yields CASSEGTPGANVLTF.

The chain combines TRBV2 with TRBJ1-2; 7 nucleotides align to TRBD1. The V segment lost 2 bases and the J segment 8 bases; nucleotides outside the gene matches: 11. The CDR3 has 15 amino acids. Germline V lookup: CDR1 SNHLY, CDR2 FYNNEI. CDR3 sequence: CASSETGRQGGGYTF. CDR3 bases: TGTGCCAGCAGTGAAACTGGGAGACAGGGTGGAGGCTACACCTTC.

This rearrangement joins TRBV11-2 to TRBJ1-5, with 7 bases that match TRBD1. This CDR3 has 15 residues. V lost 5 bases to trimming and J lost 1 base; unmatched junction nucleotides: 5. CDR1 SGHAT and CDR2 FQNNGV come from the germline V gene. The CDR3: CASSRSGQSNQPQHF. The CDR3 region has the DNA TGTGCCAGCAGCCGATCGGGACAGAGCAATCAGCCCCAGCATTTT.

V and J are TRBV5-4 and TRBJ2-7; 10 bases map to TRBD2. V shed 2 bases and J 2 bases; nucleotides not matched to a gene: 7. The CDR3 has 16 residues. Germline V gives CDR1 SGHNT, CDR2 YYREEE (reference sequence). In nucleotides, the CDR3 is TGTGCCAGCAGCTTCCCCGGGCTAGCGGGGGCCTACGAGCAGTACTTC. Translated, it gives CASSFPGLAGAYEQYF.

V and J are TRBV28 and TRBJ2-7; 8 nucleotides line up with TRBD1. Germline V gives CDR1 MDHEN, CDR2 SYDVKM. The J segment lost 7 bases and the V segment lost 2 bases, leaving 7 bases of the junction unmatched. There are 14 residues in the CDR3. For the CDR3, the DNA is TGTGCCAGCAGTTTACCAAGACAGGGGTGGGAGCAGTACTTC. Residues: CASSLPRQGWEQYF.

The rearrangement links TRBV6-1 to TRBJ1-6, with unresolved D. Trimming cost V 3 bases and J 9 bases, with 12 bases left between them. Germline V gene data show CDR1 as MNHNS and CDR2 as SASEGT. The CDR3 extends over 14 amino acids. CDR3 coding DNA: TGTGCCAGCAGTGACGGGGTGCTCACTTCACCCCTCCACTTT. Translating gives CASSDGVLTSPLHF.

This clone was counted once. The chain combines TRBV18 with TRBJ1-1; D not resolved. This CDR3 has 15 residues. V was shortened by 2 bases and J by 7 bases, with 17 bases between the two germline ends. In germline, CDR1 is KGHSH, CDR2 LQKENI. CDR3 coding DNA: TGTGCCAGCTCACCATATGCGACGGGGAGTGATGAAGCTTTCTTT. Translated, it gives CASSPYATGSDEAFF.

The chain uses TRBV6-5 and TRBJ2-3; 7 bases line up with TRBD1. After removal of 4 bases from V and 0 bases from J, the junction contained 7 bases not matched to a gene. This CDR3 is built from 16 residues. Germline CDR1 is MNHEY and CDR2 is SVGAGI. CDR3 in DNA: TGTGCCAGCAGTTCGCGCCGGGACAGAAGCACAGATACGCAGTATTTT. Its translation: CASSSRRDRSTDTQYF.

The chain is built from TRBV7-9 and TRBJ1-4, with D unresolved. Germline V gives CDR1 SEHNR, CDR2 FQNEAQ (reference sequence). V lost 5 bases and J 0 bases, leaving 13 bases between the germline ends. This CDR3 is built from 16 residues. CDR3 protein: CASSVSRPSTNEKLFF. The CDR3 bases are TGTGCCAGCAGCGTATCTCGACCCTCAACTAATGAAAAACTGTTTTTT.

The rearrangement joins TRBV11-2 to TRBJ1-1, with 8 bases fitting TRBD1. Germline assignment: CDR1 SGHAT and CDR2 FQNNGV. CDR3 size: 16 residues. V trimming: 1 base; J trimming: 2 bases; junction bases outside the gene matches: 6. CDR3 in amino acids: CASSLARPGGNTEAFF. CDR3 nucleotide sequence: TGTGCCAGCAGCTTAGCGCGGCCAGGGGGCAACACTGAAGCTTTCTTT.

The CDR3 spells CASSQDLPGGYGYTF. The CDR3, as DNA: TGCGCCAGCAGCCAAGATCTTCCAGGCGGCTATGGCTACACCTTC. The chain is built from TRBV4-3 and TRBJ1-2, with D hard to call. CDR1 LGHNA and CDR2 YSLEER come from the germline V gene. CDR3 length: 15 residues. V was pared by 0 bases and J by 4 bases, with 12 bases between.

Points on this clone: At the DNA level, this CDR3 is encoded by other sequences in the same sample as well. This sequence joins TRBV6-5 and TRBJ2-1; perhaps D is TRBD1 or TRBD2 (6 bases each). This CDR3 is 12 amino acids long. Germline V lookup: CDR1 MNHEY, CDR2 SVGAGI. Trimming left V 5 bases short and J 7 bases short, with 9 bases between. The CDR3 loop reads CASSRGPNEQFF. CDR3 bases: TGTGCCAGCAGTCGGGGGCCTAATGAGCAGTTCTTC.

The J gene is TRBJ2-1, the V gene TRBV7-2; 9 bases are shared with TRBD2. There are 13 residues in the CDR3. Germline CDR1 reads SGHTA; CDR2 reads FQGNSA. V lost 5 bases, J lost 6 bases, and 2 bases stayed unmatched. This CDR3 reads CASSGRGGNEQFF. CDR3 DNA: TGTGCCAGCAGCGGGCGGGGGGGCAATGAGCAGTTCTTC.

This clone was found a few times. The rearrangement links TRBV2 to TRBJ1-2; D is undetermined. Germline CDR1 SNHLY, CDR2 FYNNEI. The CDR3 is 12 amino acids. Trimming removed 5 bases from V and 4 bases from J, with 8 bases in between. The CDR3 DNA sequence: TGTGCCAGCAGTAAGGACCTCTATGGCTACACCTTC. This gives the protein CASSKDLYGYTF.

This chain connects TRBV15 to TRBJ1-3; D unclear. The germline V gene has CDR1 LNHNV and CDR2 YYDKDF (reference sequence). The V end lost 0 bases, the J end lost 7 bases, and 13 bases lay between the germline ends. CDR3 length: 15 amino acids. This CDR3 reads CATSRDGAGGNTIYF. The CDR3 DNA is TGTGCCACCAGCAGAGATGGTGCGGGCGGCAACACCATATATTTT.

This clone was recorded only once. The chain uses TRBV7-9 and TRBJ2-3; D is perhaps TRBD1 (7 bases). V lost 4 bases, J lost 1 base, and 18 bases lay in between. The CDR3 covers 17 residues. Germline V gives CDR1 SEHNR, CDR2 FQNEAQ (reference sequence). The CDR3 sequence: CASSSSGGRWGTDTQYF. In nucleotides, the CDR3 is TGTGCCAGCAGCTCCTCAGGGGGGCGTTGGGGCACAGATACGCAGTATTTT.

The CDR3 sequence: CASSVTTENTGELFF. As DNA, the CDR3 is TGTGCCAGCAGCGTCACCACGGAGAACACCGGGGAGCTGTTTTTT. The rearrangement links TRBV9 to TRBJ2-2, with D hard to call. The CDR3 extends over 15 amino acids. Germline loops: CDR1 SGDLS, CDR2 YYNGEE. The germline V and J ends were trimmed by 2 bases and 1 base, with 9 bases remaining between them.

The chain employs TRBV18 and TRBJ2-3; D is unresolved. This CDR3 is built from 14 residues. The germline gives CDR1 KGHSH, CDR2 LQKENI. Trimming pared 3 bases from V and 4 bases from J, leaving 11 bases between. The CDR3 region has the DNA TGTGCCAGCTCACCGATTGCGGTGGCAGATACGCAGTATTTT. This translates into CASSPIAVADTQYF.

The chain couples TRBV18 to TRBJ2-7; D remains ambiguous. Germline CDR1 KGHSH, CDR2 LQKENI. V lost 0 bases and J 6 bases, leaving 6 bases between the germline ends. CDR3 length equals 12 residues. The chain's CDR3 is CASSPPSREQYF. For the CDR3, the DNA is TGTGCCAGCTCACCACCGAGTCGCGAGCAGTACTTC. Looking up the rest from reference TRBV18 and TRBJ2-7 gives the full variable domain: NAGVMQNPRHLVRRRGQEARLRCSPMKGHSHVYWYRQLPEEGLKFMVYLQKENIIDESGMPKERFSAEFPKEGPSILRIQQVVRGDSAAYFCASSPPSREQYFGPGTRLTVT.

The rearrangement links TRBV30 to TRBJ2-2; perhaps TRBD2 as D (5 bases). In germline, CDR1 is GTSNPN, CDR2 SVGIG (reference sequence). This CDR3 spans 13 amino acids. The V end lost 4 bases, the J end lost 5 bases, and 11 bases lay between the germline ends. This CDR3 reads CAWTGSKTGELFF. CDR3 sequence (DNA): TGTGCCTGGACGGGATCTAAAACCGGGGAGCTGTTTTTT.

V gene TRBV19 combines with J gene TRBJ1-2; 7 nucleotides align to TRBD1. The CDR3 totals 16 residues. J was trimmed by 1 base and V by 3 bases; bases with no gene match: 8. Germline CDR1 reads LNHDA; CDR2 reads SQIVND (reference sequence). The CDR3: CASSIIRGGINYGYTF. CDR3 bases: TGTGCCAGTAGTATCATCAGAGGGGGCATTAACTATGGCTACACCTTC.

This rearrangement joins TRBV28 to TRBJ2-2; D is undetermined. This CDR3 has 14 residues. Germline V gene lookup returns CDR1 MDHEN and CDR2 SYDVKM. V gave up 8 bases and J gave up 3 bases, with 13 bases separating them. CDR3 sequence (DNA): TGTGCCAGCCCTCCCAAGGGTTACACCGGGGAGCTGTTTTTT. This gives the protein CASPPKGYTGELFF.

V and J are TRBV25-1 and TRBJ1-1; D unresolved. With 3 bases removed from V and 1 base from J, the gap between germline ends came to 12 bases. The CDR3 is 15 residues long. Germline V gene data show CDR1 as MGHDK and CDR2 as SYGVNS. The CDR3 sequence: CASSESALWNTEAFF. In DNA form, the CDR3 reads TGTGCCAGCAGTGAGTCCGCTTTATGGAACACTGAAGCTTTCTTT.

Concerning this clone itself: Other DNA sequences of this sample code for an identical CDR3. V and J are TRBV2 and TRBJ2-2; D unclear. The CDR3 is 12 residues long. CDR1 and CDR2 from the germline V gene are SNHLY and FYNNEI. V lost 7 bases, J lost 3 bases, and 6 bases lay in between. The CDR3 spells CASTGDTGELFF. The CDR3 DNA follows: TGTGCCAGCACTGGCGACACCGGGGAGCTGTTTTTT.

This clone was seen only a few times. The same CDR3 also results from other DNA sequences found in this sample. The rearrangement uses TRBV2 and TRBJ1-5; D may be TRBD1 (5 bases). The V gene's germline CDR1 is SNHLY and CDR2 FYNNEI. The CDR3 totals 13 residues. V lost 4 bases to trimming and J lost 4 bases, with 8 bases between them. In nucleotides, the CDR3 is TGTGCCAGCAGTGGACAGAGTAATCAGCCCCAGCATTTT. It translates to CASSGQSNQPQHF. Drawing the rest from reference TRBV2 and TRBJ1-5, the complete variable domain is EPEVTQTPSHQVTQMGQEVILRCVPISNHLYFYWYRQILGQKVEFLVSFYNNEISEKSEIFDDQFSVERPDGSNFTLKIRSTKLEDSAMYFCASSGQSNQPQHFGDGTRLSIL.

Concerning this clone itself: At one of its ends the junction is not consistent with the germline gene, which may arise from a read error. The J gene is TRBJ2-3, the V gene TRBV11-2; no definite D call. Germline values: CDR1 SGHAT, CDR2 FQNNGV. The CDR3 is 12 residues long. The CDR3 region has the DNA TGTGCCAGCAGCTTAAGGGATGATACGCAGTACTTT. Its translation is CASSLRDDTQYF.

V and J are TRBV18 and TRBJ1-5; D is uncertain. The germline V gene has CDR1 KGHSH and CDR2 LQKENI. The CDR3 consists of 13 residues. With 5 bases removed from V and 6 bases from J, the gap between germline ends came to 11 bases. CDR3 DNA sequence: TGTGCCAGCTCAGCCATTTATAGTCAGCCCCAGCATTTT. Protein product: CASSAIYSQPQHF.

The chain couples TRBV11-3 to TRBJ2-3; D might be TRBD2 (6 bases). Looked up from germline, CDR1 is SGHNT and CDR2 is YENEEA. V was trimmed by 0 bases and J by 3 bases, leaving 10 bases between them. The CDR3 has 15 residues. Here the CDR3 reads CASSLDRGTTDTQYF. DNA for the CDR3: TGTGCCAGCAGCTTAGATCGGGGGACGACAGATACGCAGTATTTT. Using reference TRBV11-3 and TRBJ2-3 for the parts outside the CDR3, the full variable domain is EAGVVQSPRYKIIEKKQPVAFWCNPISGHNTLYWYLQNLGQGPELLIRYENEEAVDDSQLPKDRFSAERLKGVDSTLKIQPAELGDSAVYLCASSLDRGTTDTQYFGPGTRLTVL.

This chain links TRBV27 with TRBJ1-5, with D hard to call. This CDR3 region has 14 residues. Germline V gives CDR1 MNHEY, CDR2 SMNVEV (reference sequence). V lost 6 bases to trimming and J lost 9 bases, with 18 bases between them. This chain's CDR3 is CASRLREGIGPQHF. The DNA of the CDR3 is TGTGCCAGCAGGCTCCGGGAGGGAATAGGGCCCCAGCATTTT.

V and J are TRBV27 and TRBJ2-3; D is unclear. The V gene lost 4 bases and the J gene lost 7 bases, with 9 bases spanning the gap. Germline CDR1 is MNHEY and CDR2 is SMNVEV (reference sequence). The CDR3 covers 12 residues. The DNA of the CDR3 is TGTGCCAGCAGTTATACCGGAAATACGCAGTATTTT. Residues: CASSYTGNTQYF.